The present T cell receptor (beta chain) was sequenced within a study of blood T cell repertoires in COVID-19 (TCRdb year 2020). Context from the whole study: Samples from collaborators originated in the United States, Italy and Spain and spanned both the acute and convalescent phases of COVID-19. The sample metadata nearly always contained a de-identified subject ID, COVID-19 status, age in years and sex. The prospective study material was composed of cDNA or gDNA derived from T cells, B-cell-depleted T cells, or PBMCs. Where available, HLA class I and class II types were obtained from metadata supplied by the sample provider rather than from assay-based typing. The samples were drawn from the first 160 participants of the ongoing ImmuneRACE study and from 1,254 subjects provided by 6 global collaborators. Subjects who had been exposed to COVID-19, were actively infected with it, or had recovered from it provided the deeply sampled blood TCRbeta repertoires that made up the dataset. The repertoires were released in a freely available public database meant as a resource for research on the immune response to SARS-CoV-2. Overall results and qualifications from the work: The quantity of clinical and demographic metadata differed by source and by participant and was supplied without curation.

V lost 5 bases and J lost 3 bases, and the count of bases not matched to a germline gene is 12. CDR1 SNHLY and CDR2 FYNNEI are derived from the germline V gene. From cysteine to phenylalanine, the CDR3 is 16 amino acids long. Only the CDR3 portion is preserved as DNA: 48 bases, with reading frame beginning at the first base. Collaborating institutions collected whole blood in K2EDTA tubes following their own protocols. For TCRbeta analysis, collaborators shipped samples in one of three forms: frozen whole blood, isolated PBMCs, or DNA extracted from either of those sample types. Note on this clone: Its antigen has not been determined. No base quality information exists; no much larger clone differs at one position.

TCRbeta CDR3 regions were amplified from genomic DNA using the immunoSEQ Assay, a bias-controlled multiplex PCR. The paper's processing steps were these. Nucleated cell counts per sample were estimated from amplification of reference gene primers within the assay. To quantify the absolute abundance of each unique TCRbeta CDR3 rearrangement, sequence reads were collapsed and filtered. Productive Simpson clonality was computed per sample as the square root of Simpson's diversity index over productive rearrangements. Drawn from immuneACCESS, this table holds only the in-frame rearrangements with V and J called that TCRdb kept. Clones are partly lost; checked studies trace under half to an unresolved V gene and leave the rest unexplained. V and J calls and clone size are as listed in that table; D and trimming were resolved from the DNA. The sample yields fewer than 150,000 clones; 70% to 90% were counted once. The ten most abundant clones make up 9.5% to 15% of the sample.

The receptor was isolated from a human donor in a cohort sampled during active COVID-19. In this chain, TRBV2 is recombined with TRBJ2-5; 7 of the junction bases match TRBD2. The sample taken for sequencing was peripheral blood. DNA sequence: TGTGCCAGCAGTAGCCCCCTAGCGGCAGCAAAAGAGACCCAGTACTTC. Its translation is CASSSPLAAAKETQYF.